The 6 T cell receptor beta chains below come from one sample, sequenced in a study of T cell repertoires in cytomegalovirus infection. Their specific antigens are unknown. TCRdb itself ran the reads through MiXCR, one entry per CDR3 protein. The repertoire consists of about 140,000 distinct CDR3 sequences, with 32% occurring once and the leading ten covering about 52%. The source was CD8+ T cells from cultured PBMCs, collected from culture after CMV antigen stimulation. These receptors were collected from a human donor in good health (CMV status not recorded). Some clones in this sample may be carry-over from other donors' samples.

The gene calls are TRBV7-2 and TRBJ1-1; D possibly corresponds to TRBD1 (6 bases). The germline V and J ends were trimmed by 10 bases and 3 bases, with 15 bases remaining between them. Germline CDR1 reads SGHTA; CDR2 reads FQGNSA. CDR3 length equals 13 residues. The CDR3 loop reads CATKGGIDTEAFF. As DNA, the CDR3 is TGTGCCACCAAGGGGGGGATAGACACTGAAGCTTTCTTT.

The chain links TRBV30 to TRBJ2-1, with a weak D call TRBD1 (5 bases). Trimming took off 1 base at V and 7 bases at J, with 14 bases between the two ends. The CDR3 covers 14 residues. The germline V gene has CDR1 GTSNPN and CDR2 SVGIG (reference sequence). CDR3 nucleotides: TGTGCCTGGAGTGAAGGGGCCGGAAGGAATGAGCAGTTCTTC. Amino acids: CAWSEGAGRNEQFF.

This clonotype showed up many times. This chain uses TRBV7-9 with TRBJ1-1; D might be TRBD1 (5 bases). This CDR3 has 15 amino acids. From germline, CDR1 is SEHNR and CDR2 FQNEAQ (reference sequence). Trimming shortened V by 5 bases and J by 1 base, and 14 bases separated the two germline ends. CDR3 sequence reads: CASSRSGTANTEAFF. The CDR3 DNA follows: TGTGCCAGCAGCCGATCCGGGACTGCGAACACTGAAGCTTTCTTT. The full variable domain, completed using reference TRBV7-9 and TRBJ1-1, is DTGVSQNPRHKITKRGQNVTFRCDPISEHNRLYWYRQTLGQGPEFLTYFQNEAQLEKSRLLSDRFSAERPKGSFSTLEIQRTEQGDSAMYLCASSRSGTANTEAFFGQGTRLTVV.

The sample holds a few counts of this clonotype. This chain connects TRBV24-1 to TRBJ2-3, with 11 bases aligning to TRBD2. This CDR3 region has 17 residues. Trimming cost V 3 bases and J 4 bases; bases outside gene matches: 8. Germline V gives CDR1 KGHDR, CDR2 SFDVKD. The CDR3 region is CATSDHNSGGAADTQYF. Written as DNA, the CDR3 is TGTGCCACCAGTGATCATAATAGCGGGGGGGCTGCAGATACGCAGTATTTT.

V gene TRBV6-8 combines with J gene TRBJ2-2, with a tentative D call TRBD1 (6 bases). Trimming removed 3 bases at V and 6 bases at J, with 11 bases between. The germline CDR1 and CDR2 sequences are MNHGY and SAAAGT. This CDR3 spans 14 amino acids. The CDR3 sequence is CASSYQGSAGELFF. DNA of the CDR3: TGTGCCAGCAGTTATCAGGGGTCGGCCGGGGAGCTGTTTTTT.

This sequence joins TRBV7-6 and TRBJ2-3; 8 bases are shared with TRBD2. The length of the CDR3 is 17 residues. Trimming took 0 bases from V and 2 from J; bases not matched to a gene: 7. Germline CDR1 is SGHVS and CDR2 is FNYEAQ. This chain's CDR3 is CASSLAKAGVNTDTQYF. The CDR3 region has the DNA TGTGCCAGCAGCTTAGCGAAAGCGGGGGTCAACACAGATACGCAGTATTTT.